This TCR beta chain was retrieved from a study of CD8+ T cells in alopecia areata. The wider study: A 6-month period off drug followed tofacitinib, which lasted 6 to 18 months. By percentage of affected scalp area, the severity of treated patients was scored.

Isolated RNA was reverse transcribed into cDNA used as the sequencing template. Produced via immunoSEQ multiplex PCR; TCRdb's table is partial and in-frame only. The sample contains about 110,000 clones, 84% of which appear only once. Treatment in this sample: oral pan-JAK inhibitor, 5-10 mg twice daily. Individuals with alopecia areata gave both lesional scalp punch biopsies and peripheral blood for collection. Sorting of CD4+ and CD8+ T cells was performed on PBMCs. The ends were cut back, 0 bases at V and 2 bases at J, with 14 bases in the middle. CDR3 length: 16 residues. Germline V gives CDR1 LGHNA, CDR2 YSLEER.

The material was CD8+ T cells sorted from blood, obtained at week 24, from a patient treated with tofacitinib. The chain recombines TRBV4-3 with TRBJ2-7; D is uncertain. This TCR was sampled from a human donor with alopecia areata. CDR3 nucleotides: TGCGCCAGCAGCCAAGAACTCGATCCAGAAACCTACGAGCAGTACTTC. This codes for CASSQELDPETYEQYF.